Each of the 22 T cell receptor beta chains below was sequenced from the same sample in a study of T cell responses to AZD1222 COVID-19 vaccine. Clones were read by immunoSEQ multiplex PCR, and TCRdb kept only the in-frame ones, dropping some. The sample includes about 60,000 clones, 85% seen only once; the top ten take less than 20%. This specimen consisted of peripheral blood, obtained on day 0 of AZD1222 vaccination. The receptors shown here come from an adult in good health.

This clone has a single count. The V gene is TRBV9, the J gene TRBJ1-2, with D perhaps matching TRBD1 (5 bases). This CDR3 has 14 residues. CDR1 SGDLS and CDR2 YYNGEE come from the germline V gene. The ends were cut back, 0 bases at V and 4 bases at J, with 10 bases in the middle. Written as DNA, the CDR3 is TGTGCCAGCAGCGTAGGTTCAACAGGCTATGGCTACACCTTC. It translates to CASSVGSTGYGYTF.

This clone came up a few times. This chain links TRBV6-6 with TRBJ1-3; D is ambiguous. Looked up from germline, CDR1 is MNHNY and CDR2 is SVGAGI (reference sequence). V lost 3 bases, J lost 4 bases, and 13 bases lay in between. CDR3 size: 15 residues. CDR3 DNA: TGTGCCAGCAGTTATGACGAGATAGGAGGAAACACCATATATTTT. Residues: CASSYDEIGGNTIYF.

The J gene is TRBJ2-1, the V gene TRBV9; D uncertain. The CDR3 loop spans 11 amino acids. From germline, CDR1 is SGDLS and CDR2 YYNGEE. Trimming removed 1 base from V and 8 bases from J, with 4 bases in between. The DNA for the CDR3 is TGTGCCAGCAGCGTAATGGATGAGCAGTTCTTC. Translation: CASSVMDEQFF.

The chain carries TRBV5-1 and TRBJ1-1, with 8 bases that match TRBD1. The CDR3 contains 14 residues. With V trimmed by 5 bases and J by 6 bases, 9 bases remained unmatched. Germline-derived CDR1 and CDR2 are SGHRS and YFSETQ. The CDR3 sequence is CASRSGGWEAEAFF. The CDR3 DNA follows: TGCGCCAGCAGGTCAGGGGGCTGGGAGGCTGAAGCTTTCTTT.

The V and J genes are TRBV15 and TRBJ1-1; D is uncertain. Trimming removed 0 bases from V and 2 bases from J, with 7 bases in between. Germline assignment: CDR1 LNHNV and CDR2 YYDKDF (reference sequence). The CDR3 loop spans 14 amino acids. CDR3 in amino acids: CATSRDDINTEAFF. In nucleotides, the CDR3 is TGTGCCACCAGCAGAGATGATATAAACACTGAAGCTTTCTTT.

The V gene is TRBV19, the J gene TRBJ1-1; the D is unclear. V dropped 1 base and J dropped 4 bases, with 10 bases sitting between them. The germline V gene encodes CDR1 LNHDA and CDR2 SQIVND (reference sequence). This CDR3 region has 14 residues. This CDR3 reads CASSIADHTTEAFF. The DNA for the CDR3 is TGTGCCAGTAGTATAGCGGACCACACCACTGAAGCTTTCTTT.

This chain connects TRBV5-1 to TRBJ1-2, with D unclear. V was cut by 2 bases and J by 0 bases, with 11 bases left in between. This CDR3 has 15 amino acids. Germline V gene sequence: CDR1 SGHRS, CDR2 YFSETQ. The DNA for the CDR3 is TGCGCCAGCAGCTTTCTGTCAAGCTCTAACTATGGCTACACCTTC. Its translation is CASSFLSSSNYGYTF.

J is TRBJ2-5 and V is TRBV20-1; TRBD1 matches at 7 bases. The germline CDR1 and CDR2 sequences are DFQATT and SNEGSKA (reference sequence). V was clipped by 3 bases and J by 5 bases; unmatched bases: 9. The CDR3 is made up of 14 amino acids. Here the CDR3 reads CSASPNQGVETQYF. CDR3 sequence (DNA): TGCAGTGCTAGTCCAAATCAGGGGGTTGAGACCCAGTACTTC.

The rearrangement joins TRBV9 to TRBJ2-1; weak D call: TRBD1 (6 bases). This CDR3 comprises 16 residues. The germline V and J ends were trimmed by 0 bases and 5 bases, with 15 bases remaining between them. Germline V gene data show CDR1 as SGDLS and CDR2 as YYNGEE. In DNA, the CDR3 is TGTGCCAGCAGCGTAGAACTCAGGGGATCAAACAATGAGCAGTTCTTC. Translation: CASSVELRGSNNEQFF.

V usage is TRBV29-1 and J usage is TRBJ1-2; D is unresolved. Trimming stripped 5 bases from V and 6 bases from J, with 10 bases between. Germline values: CDR1 SQVTM, CDR2 ANQGSEA. This CDR3 spans 11 amino acids. This CDR3 reads CSVRMGHGYTF. CDR3 nucleotide sequence: TGCAGCGTTCGTATGGGCCATGGCTACACCTTC.

The chain couples TRBV5-1 to TRBJ2-1; D assignment may be TRBD1 or TRBD2 (6 bases each). The CDR3 contains 16 residues. V shed 0 bases and J shed 4 bases, with 14 bases lying between them. Germline CDR1 reads SGHRS; CDR2 reads YFSETQ. CDR3 nucleotides: TGCGCCAGCAGCTTGGGTTCGGGGGCCTTGTACAATGAGCAGTTCTTC. Protein sequence: CASSLGSGALYNEQFF.

This chain links TRBV2 with TRBJ1-1; TRBD1 matches at 8 bases. J was trimmed by 5 bases and V by 2 bases; bases with no gene match: 4. The germline V gene has CDR1 SNHLY and CDR2 FYNNEI. This CDR3 has 14 amino acids. CDR3 residues: CASSETGGWTEAFF. The CDR3 nucleotides are TGTGCCAGCAGTGAAACAGGGGGGTGGACTGAAGCTTTCTTT. The full variable domain, completed using reference TRBV2 and TRBJ1-1, is EPEVTQTPSHQVTQMGQEVILRCVPISNHLYFYWYRQILGQKVEFLVSFYNNEISEKSEIFDDQFSVERPDGSNFTLKIRSTKLEDSAMYFCASSETGGWTEAFFGQGTRLTVV.

V and J are TRBV6-2 or TRBV6-3 and TRBJ2-5; D may match TRBD1 or TRBD2 (5 bases each). Germline V lookup: CDR1 MNHEY, CDR2 SVGEGT. V dropped 5 bases and J dropped 5 bases, with 12 bases sitting between them. This CDR3 comprises 13 residues. The CDR3 spells CASSIGAPETQYF. CDR3 sequence (DNA): TGTGCCAGCAGTATCGGGGCCCCGGAGACCCAGTACTTC.

The chain employs TRBV11-2 and TRBJ2-2; no reliable D call. CDR1 SGHAT and CDR2 FQNNGV come from the germline V gene. The V end lost 2 bases, the J end lost 0 bases, and 13 bases lay between the germline ends. This CDR3 is 17 amino acids long. CDR3 nucleotide sequence: TGTGCCAGCAGCTTAATCAACGTCTACTCGAACACCGGGGAGCTGTTTTTT. Translation: CASSLINVYSNTGELFF.

The V gene is TRBV6-5, the J gene TRBJ1-2, with D possibly matching TRBD1 (5 bases). The CDR3 consists of 14 residues. Deletions cut 0 bases from V and 1 base from J, with 6 bases between. CDR1 MNHEY and CDR2 SVGAGI come from the germline V gene. The CDR3, as DNA: TGTGCCAGCAGTTACTCGGGGGATAACTATGGCTACACCTTC. Amino acid sequence: CASSYSGDNYGYTF.

On this clone: Germline is not matched at one junction end, which may reflect a read error. The chain carries TRBV19 and TRBJ1-5; tentatively, D is TRBD1 (6 bases). The V gene's germline CDR1 is LNHDA and CDR2 SQIVND (reference sequence). The CDR3 is made up of 16 amino acids. DNA for the CDR3: TGTGCCAGTAGCATAGAGGGGGGCTTCGACAATCAGCCCCAGCATTTT. The encoded protein is CASSIEGGFDNQPQHF.

The chain uses TRBV6-5 and TRBJ1-5; 7 bases fit TRBD1. CDR3 length equals 15 residues. The J segment lost 3 bases and the V segment lost 6 bases, leaving 8 bases of the junction unmatched. Germline CDR1 reads MNHEY; CDR2 reads SVGAGI. CDR3: CASSRTGDNNQPQHF. The CDR3 DNA sequence: TGTGCCAGCAGCCGCACAGGGGATAACAATCAGCCCCAGCATTTT.

This sequence joins TRBV12-3 or TRBV12-4 and TRBJ1-5; D ambiguous. V lost 5 bases, J lost 6 bases, and 11 bases lay in between. The length of the CDR3 is 13 residues. CDR3 in DNA: TGTGCCAGCAGTCCAACTGCCGGTCAGCCCCAGCATTTT. Translation: CASSPTAGQPQHF.

The chain joins TRBV5-1 to TRBJ2-3; TRBD1 aligns across 11 bases. The trim removed 0 bases at V and 4 bases at J, leaving 4 bases unmatched. Looked up from germline, CDR1 is SGHRS and CDR2 is YFSETQ. The CDR3 is 16 amino acids. This CDR3 reads CASSLAAGQGADTQYF. DNA for the CDR3: TGCGCCAGCAGCTTGGCGGCGGGACAGGGGGCAGATACGCAGTATTTT. The variable domain in full, completed from reference TRBV5-1 and TRBJ2-3, reads KAGVTQTPRYLIKTRGQQVTLSCSPISGHRSVSWYQQTPGQGLQFLFEYFSETQRNKGNFPGRFSGRQFSNSRSEMNVSTLELGDSALYLCASSLAAGQGADTQYFGPGTRLTVL.

V is TRBV19 and J is TRBJ2-2; D is perhaps TRBD1 (6 bases). Trimming cost V 4 bases and J 2 bases, with 14 bases left between them. The CDR3 covers 16 residues. Germline CDR1 is LNHDA and CDR2 is SQIVND (reference sequence). The CDR3: CASSTARTANTGELFF. DNA of the CDR3: TGTGCCAGTAGTACCGCCCGGACAGCTAACACCGGGGAGCTGTTTTTT.

This sequence joins TRBV6-6 and TRBJ1-5, with 8 bases that match TRBD1. Germline CDR1 is MNHNY and CDR2 is SVGAGI (reference sequence). Germline trimming cut 0 bases from V and 6 bases from J; bases unmatched to any gene: 7. The CDR3 extends over 16 amino acids. The CDR3 coding sequence is TGTGCCAGCAGTTACTCGTCCGGACAGGGCTCTCAGCCCCAGCATTTT. This translates into CASSYSSGQGSQPQHF.

V usage is TRBV7-2 and J usage is TRBJ2-7; D not resolved. Germline V CDR1 and CDR2: SGHTA, FQGNSA. The CDR3 has 11 residues. V lost 2 bases to trimming and J lost 11 bases, with 10 bases between them. CDR3 sequence (DNA): TGTGCCAGCAGCTTACGTGGTTTTAAGTACTTC. The encoded protein is CASSLRGFKYF.